Listed here are 9 T cell receptor beta chains from one sample, sequenced in a study of cytomegalovirus exposure and HLA in healthy donors. Clones were sequenced by immunoSEQ multiplex PCR, and TCRdb holds only the in-frame ones, with some missing. The sample lists about 130,000 clones; around 94% were seen once. Sequencing was done on a sample of PBMCs. The receptor source for this set is a woman under 30 in good health and CMV-seronegative.

This clone has a single count. The chain recombines TRBV6-1 with TRBJ1-5; D not certain. The V end lost 2 bases, the J end lost 7 bases, and 21 bases lay between the germline ends. The CDR3 has 17 amino acids. CDR1 and CDR2 from the germline V gene are MNHNS and SASEGT. CDR3 nucleotides: TGTGCCAGCAGTGAAAATGTTTTTGCGCCTGGGCTGCAGCCCCAGCATTTT. Residues: CASSENVFAPGLQPQHF.

The rearrangement uses TRBV28 and TRBJ2-7; 8 nucleotides agree with TRBD1. Germline V gene data show CDR1 as MDHEN and CDR2 as SYDVKM. J gave up 3 bases and V 5 bases, and 6 bases lay outside the gene matches. The CDR3 spans 14 residues. The CDR3, as DNA: TGTGCCAGCAGTACCGGGACAGGTTTCTACGAGCAGTACTTC. Translating it yields CASSTGTGFYEQYF.

V usage is TRBV4-1 and J usage is TRBJ2-5, with a tentative D call TRBD1 (6 bases). Trimming cost V 3 bases and J 10 bases, with 15 bases left between them. This CDR3 is built from 13 residues. Germline CDR1 MGHRA, CDR2 YSYEKL. CDR3 amino acids: CASSQGVDSDQYF. The CDR3 region has the DNA TGCGCCAGCAGCCAGGGGGTGGACAGCGACCAGTACTTC.

The chain uses TRBV6-5 and TRBJ1-1; 8 bases line up with TRBD1. V gave up 7 bases and J gave up 3 bases; unmatched junction bases: 7. This CDR3 is built from 14 residues. Germline V lookup: CDR1 MNHEY, CDR2 SVGAGI. CDR3 protein: CASTGQGTHTEAFF. The CDR3 DNA sequence: TGTGCCAGCACCGGACAGGGAACGCACACTGAAGCTTTCTTT.

This clone was seen once. This sequence joins TRBV29-1 and TRBJ2-2, with 10 bases fitting TRBD2. Germline V lookup: CDR1 SQVTM, CDR2 ANQGSEA. The length of the CDR3 is 15 residues. The J segment lost 2 bases and the V segment lost 5 bases, leaving 5 bases of the junction unmatched. This chain's CDR3 is CSVLAGGTNTGELFF. The CDR3, as DNA: TGCAGCGTTTTAGCGGGGGGCACAAACACCGGGGAGCTGTTTTTT.

The chain employs TRBV7-2 and TRBJ1-1; D perhaps matches TRBD1 (6 bases). The CDR3 sequence is 16 residues long. CDR1 and CDR2 (germline): SGHTA, FQGNSA. Deletions cut 5 bases from V and 2 bases from J, with 18 bases between. CDR3: CASSHWTVARNTEAFF. DNA of the CDR3: TGTGCCAGCAGCCACTGGACAGTTGCGCGAAACACTGAAGCTTTCTTT.

This chain uses TRBV2 with TRBJ2-7; 10 bases agree with TRBD2. Germline CDR1 is SNHLY and CDR2 is FYNNEI. With V trimmed by 6 bases and J by 2 bases, 4 bases remained unmatched. This CDR3 region has 14 residues. CDR3 region: CASRIAGGPYEQYF. CDR3 coding DNA: TGTGCCAGCAGAATAGCGGGAGGACCCTACGAGCAGTACTTC.

The V and J genes are TRBV4-1 and TRBJ2-2; maybe TRBD2 (5 bases). The CDR3 has 14 amino acids. Germline CDR1 is MGHRA and CDR2 is YSYEKL. V was clipped by 8 bases and J by 4 bases, with 14 bases between them. The CDR3 bases are TGCGCCAGCGCCCGGGGTTTTAGCACCGGGGAGCTGTTTTTT. It specifies CASARGFSTGELFF.

This clone was seen a handful of times. The chain is built from TRBV5-4 and TRBJ2-7; 7 positions agree with TRBD1. Germline V gives CDR1 SGHNT, CDR2 YYREEE (reference sequence). Trimming removed 5 bases from V and 4 bases from J; junction bases left unmatched: 6. There are 13 residues in the CDR3. CDR3 amino acids: CASSRDSGYEQYF. The CDR3 region has the DNA TGTGCCAGCAGTCGGGACAGTGGGTACGAGCAGTACTTC.